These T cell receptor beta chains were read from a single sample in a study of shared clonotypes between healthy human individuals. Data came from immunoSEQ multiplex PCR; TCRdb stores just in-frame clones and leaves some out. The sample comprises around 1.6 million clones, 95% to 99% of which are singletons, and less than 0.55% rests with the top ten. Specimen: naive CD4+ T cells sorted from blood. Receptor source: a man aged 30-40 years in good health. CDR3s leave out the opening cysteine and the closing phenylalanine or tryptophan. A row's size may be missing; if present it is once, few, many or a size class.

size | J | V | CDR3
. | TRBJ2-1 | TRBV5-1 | ASWELVSYNEQF
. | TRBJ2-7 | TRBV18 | ASSPVGGNPSSYEQY
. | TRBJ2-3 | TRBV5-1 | ASSLVQGRPTDTQY
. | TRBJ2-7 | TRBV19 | ASSFTGAYEQY
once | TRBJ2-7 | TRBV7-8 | ASSSNSGGLYEQY
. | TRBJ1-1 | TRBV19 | ASSRTGMFDTEAF
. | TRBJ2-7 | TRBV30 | AWRPRDSPSYEQY
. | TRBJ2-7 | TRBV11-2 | ASSARLAVSSYEQY
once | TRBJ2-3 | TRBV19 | ASRKGTSGYTDTQY
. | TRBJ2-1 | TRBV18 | ASSPLNSGEQF
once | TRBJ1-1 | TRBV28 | ASTVGTRSNTEAF
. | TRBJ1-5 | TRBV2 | ASSEGSYQPQH
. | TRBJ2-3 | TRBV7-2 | ASSSDWTDTQY
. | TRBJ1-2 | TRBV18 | ASSPVGGNDNYGYT
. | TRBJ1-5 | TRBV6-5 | ASRRTGGNQPQH
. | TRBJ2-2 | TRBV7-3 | ASSPPGNTGELF
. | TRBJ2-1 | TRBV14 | ASSQEASLLFDEQF
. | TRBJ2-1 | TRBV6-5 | ASRKGQPINEQF
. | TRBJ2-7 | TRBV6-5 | ASSRTQGGSYEQY
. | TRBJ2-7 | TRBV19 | ASSPGLAGSYEQY
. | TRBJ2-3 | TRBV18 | ASSPIRGTDTQY
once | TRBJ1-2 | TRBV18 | ASSPGQLNYGYT
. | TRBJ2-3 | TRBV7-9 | ASSFSRGSADTQY
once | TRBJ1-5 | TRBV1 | TSSTYVLTGVWSNQPQH
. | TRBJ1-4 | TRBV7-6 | ASSLGSVATNEKLF
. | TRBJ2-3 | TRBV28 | ASSFKLGTSGINPRTDTQY
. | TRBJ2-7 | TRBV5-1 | ASSLGDLGQY
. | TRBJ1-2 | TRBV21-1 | ATSPTEDNNYGYT
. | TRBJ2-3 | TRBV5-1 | ASSPGTSTDTQY
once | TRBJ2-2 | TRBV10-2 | ASSDETGVPGELF
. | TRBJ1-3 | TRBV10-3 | AISEAESVTGNTIY
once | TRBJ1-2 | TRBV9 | ASSVGSHYGYT
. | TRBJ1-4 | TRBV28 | ASSTPTGITEKLF
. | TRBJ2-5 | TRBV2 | ASSGDSKETQY
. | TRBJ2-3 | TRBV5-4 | ASSQTSGAGDTQY
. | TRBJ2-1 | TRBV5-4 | ASRSGTRGSYNEQF
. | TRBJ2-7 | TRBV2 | ASSEEGGHYEQY
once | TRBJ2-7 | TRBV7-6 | ASSRDRGSGQY
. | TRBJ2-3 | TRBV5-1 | ASSQLSAGGTDTQY